This TCR beta chain is from a study of blood T cell repertoires in COVID-19. The wider study: Collection of acute and convalescent COVID-19 samples took place in the United States, Italy and Spain. Sources were T cells, B-cell-depleted T cells, or PBMCs; the material itself was cDNA or gDNA.

The authors' processing: Scientists estimated how many nucleated cells there were by amplifying reference gene primers. Clones were sequenced by immunoSEQ multiplex PCR, and TCRdb holds only the in-frame ones, with some missing. Clone size and the V and J calls come from that table; the DNA yielded D and trimming. Of around 100,000 clones listed, roughly 90% are singletons. Germline lookup yields CDR1 SNHLY and CDR2 FYNNEI. The CDR3 is 11 residues long. Trimming stripped 7 bases from V and 6 bases from J, with 4 bases between. The sample taken for sequencing was peripheral blood. The chain uses TRBV2 and TRBJ1-6; D remains ambiguous. The sequence was obtained from a man older than 75 with acute or convalescent COVID-19. The CDR3 bases are TGTGCCAGCACCCGTAATTCACCCCTCCACTTT. This gives the protein CASTRNSPLHF.